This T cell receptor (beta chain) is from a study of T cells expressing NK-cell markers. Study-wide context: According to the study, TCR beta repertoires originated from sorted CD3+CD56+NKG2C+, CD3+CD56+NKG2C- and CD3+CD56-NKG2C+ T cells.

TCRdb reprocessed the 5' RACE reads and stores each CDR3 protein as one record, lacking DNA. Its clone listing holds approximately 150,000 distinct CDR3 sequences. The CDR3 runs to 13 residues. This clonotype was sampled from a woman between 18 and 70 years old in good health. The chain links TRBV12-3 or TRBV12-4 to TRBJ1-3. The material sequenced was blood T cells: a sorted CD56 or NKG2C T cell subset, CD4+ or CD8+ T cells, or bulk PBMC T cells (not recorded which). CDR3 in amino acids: CASQVSSGNTIYF.